This is a list of T cell receptor beta chains from one sample in a study of T cells in Graves' hyperthyroidism and ophthalmopathy. TCRdb re-derived calls from the multiplex PCR reads in MiXCR, one entry per CDR3 protein. The sample holds fewer than 650,000 distinct CDR3 sequences, more than 13% seen once. The sequenced material came from blood. These receptor sequences come from a woman younger than 35 with Graves' ophthalmopathy. CDR3s include the opening cysteine and the closing phenylalanine or tryptophan. A D gene is named only where the DNA matches it firmly. Expanded clones get a size class; other rows say once, few or many, or leave the size out.

clone_size: many; j_call: TRBJ2-5; d_call: TRBD2; v_call: TRBV6-1; cdr3_nt: TGTGCCAGCAGTCCACCAGCGGGGAGTGGGGAGACCCAGTACTTC; cdr3_aa: CASSPPAGSGETQYF
clone_size: many; j_call: TRBJ1-1; d_call: NA; v_call: TRBV4-3; cdr3_nt: TGCGCCAGCAGCCAAGACCCGGCAGGCCGTGACACTGAAGCTTTCTTT; cdr3_aa: CASSQDPAGRDTEAFF
clone_size: many; j_call: TRBJ2-2; d_call: TRBD1; v_call: TRBV2; cdr3_nt: TGTGCCAGCAGTCCGGGACAGGGGGCGGACGGGGAGCTGTTTTTT; cdr3_aa: CASSPGQGADGELFF
clone_size: NA; j_call: TRBJ2-3; d_call: NA; v_call: TRBV19; cdr3_nt: TGTGCCAGTAGTGGGGATCTAGCGCCCCGAGGGCCAGATACGCAGTATTTT; cdr3_aa: CASSGDLAPRGPDTQYF
clone_size: few; j_call: TRBJ2-1; d_call: NA; v_call: TRBV7-9; cdr3_nt: TGTGCCAGCAGCTCAACGAGGGGTGAGCAGTTCTTC; cdr3_aa: CASSSTRGEQFF
clone_size: many; j_call: TRBJ2-7; d_call: TRBD2; v_call: TRBV5-1; cdr3_nt: TGCGCCAGCAGCTTTTTAGCGGGAGACTCCTACGAGCAGTACTTC; cdr3_aa: CASSFLAGDSYEQYF
clone_size: NA; j_call: TRBJ1-1; d_call: TRBD1; v_call: TRBV7-9; cdr3_nt: TGTGCCAGCAGCTTGAGGGAACTGGGACAGATGAACACTGAAGCTTTCTTT; cdr3_aa: CASSLRELGQMNTEAFF
clone_size: many; j_call: TRBJ1-2; d_call: TRBD1; v_call: TRBV7-2; cdr3_nt: TGTGCCAGCAGTAGTTCACAGGGGAACTATGGCTACACCTTC; cdr3_aa: CASSSSQGNYGYTF
clone_size: many; j_call: TRBJ2-4; d_call: NA; v_call: TRBV6-5; cdr3_nt: TGTGCCAGCAGTTACTCCAGGGCTAGCAGCATTCAGTACTTC; cdr3_aa: CASSYSRASSIQYF
clone_size: few; j_call: TRBJ1-5; d_call: NA; v_call: TRBV24-1; cdr3_nt: TGTGCCACCAGTGATTTGCAAGGGAGGGGTCCAAATCAGCCCCAGCATTTT; cdr3_aa: CATSDLQGRGPNQPQHF
clone_size: few; j_call: TRBJ2-1; d_call: TRBD1; v_call: TRBV19; cdr3_nt: TGTGCCAGTAAAAGGAATGGACAGGGCAATGAGCAGTTCTTC; cdr3_aa: CASKRNGQGNEQFF
clone_size: many; j_call: TRBJ2-5; d_call: TRBD2; v_call: TRBV11-2; cdr3_nt: TGTGCCAGCAGCTCCTTAGCGGGAACTAGGGAGACCCAGTACTTC; cdr3_aa: CASSSLAGTRETQYF
clone_size: NA; j_call: TRBJ1-6; d_call: TRBD1; v_call: TRBV9; cdr3_nt: TGTGCCAGCAGCACCCGGGACAGCGTGGGGTCACCCCTCCACTTT; cdr3_aa: CASSTRDSVGSPLHF
clone_size: many; j_call: TRBJ2-7; d_call: NA; v_call: TRBV27; cdr3_nt: TGTGCCAGCAGTTTAGGGGGAGTCCACGAGCAGTACTTC; cdr3_aa: CASSLGGVHEQYF
clone_size: NA; j_call: TRBJ2-5; d_call: NA; v_call: TRBV6-5; cdr3_nt: TGTGCCAGCAGTTACGTGTTTGGGGAGACCCAGTACTTC; cdr3_aa: CASSYVFGETQYF
clone_size: many; j_call: TRBJ2-1; d_call: NA; v_call: TRBV11-1; cdr3_nt: TGTGCCAGCAGCTTATTCAGCCGCGGGGACAATGAGCAGTTCTTC; cdr3_aa: CASSLFSRGDNEQFF
clone_size: many; j_call: TRBJ2-1; d_call: TRBD2; v_call: TRBV27; cdr3_nt: TGTGCCAGCAGTCCGGGTGGGGTAGCGGGAGGGGGGTCCTACAATGAGCAGTTCTTC; cdr3_aa: CASSPGGVAGGGSYNEQFF
clone_size: many; j_call: TRBJ2-1; d_call: TRBD2; v_call: TRBV5-8; cdr3_nt: TGTGCCAGCAGCTTGGCCCGGGGGGTATTGATGAAGAATGAGCAGTTCTTC; cdr3_aa: CASSLARGVLMKNEQFF
clone_size: many; j_call: TRBJ2-1; d_call: NA; v_call: TRBV3-1; cdr3_nt: TGTGCCAGCAGCCGAGAGGACTGGAGCTCCTACAATGAGCAGTTCTTC; cdr3_aa: CASSREDWSSYNEQFF
clone_size: many; j_call: TRBJ1-1; d_call: NA; v_call: TRBV30; cdr3_nt: TGTGCCTGGAGTGTAGTGACCGGGACAGAAGCTTTCTTT; cdr3_aa: CAWSVVTGTEAFF
clone_size: NA; j_call: TRBJ1-2; d_call: NA; v_call: TRBV9; cdr3_nt: TGTGCCAGCACCCTAACTGGGGGGAGAGACGACTATGGCTACACCTTC; cdr3_aa: CASTLTGGRDDYGYTF
clone_size: NA; j_call: TRBJ1-5; d_call: NA; v_call: TRBV18; cdr3_nt: TGTGCCAGCTCACCACCTAATGGCCCCCCACAGCCCCAGCATTTT; cdr3_aa: CASSPPNGPPQPQHF
clone_size: few; j_call: TRBJ2-3; d_call: NA; v_call: TRBV4-3; cdr3_nt: TGCGCCAGCAGCCCAACTCCAGGGTCCGTCGCAGATACGCAGTATTTT; cdr3_aa: CASSPTPGSVADTQYF
clone_size: many; j_call: TRBJ1-5; d_call: TRBD1; v_call: TRBV20-1; cdr3_nt: TGCAGTGCTAGAAAATCCTCCGGGACAGGGCGACAGCCCCAGCATTTT; cdr3_aa: CSARKSSGTGRQPQHF
clone_size: NA; j_call: TRBJ2-7; d_call: NA; v_call: TRBV29-1; cdr3_nt: TGCAGCGTTGTGGGGATCACCTACGAGCAGTACTTC; cdr3_aa: CSVVGITYEQYF
clone_size: NA; j_call: TRBJ1-1; d_call: NA; v_call: TRBV10-3; cdr3_nt: TGTGCCATCAGTCCCCGGATCGAGAACACTGAAGCTTTCTTT; cdr3_aa: CAISPRIENTEAFF
clone_size: many; j_call: TRBJ2-5; d_call: TRBD1; v_call: TRBV27; cdr3_nt: TGTGCCAGCGGGGAGACAGGGGGTATCCAAGAGACCCAGTACTTC; cdr3_aa: CASGETGGIQETQYF
clone_size: few; j_call: TRBJ2-7; d_call: NA; v_call: TRBV5-1; cdr3_nt: TGCGCCAGCAGCCCCGTAAAGGGACCGGTTCTTGGGAGCTCCTACGAGCAGTACTTC; cdr3_aa: CASSPVKGPVLGSSYEQYF
clone_size: few; j_call: TRBJ1-5; d_call: NA; v_call: TRBV6-2/TRBV6-3; cdr3_nt: TGTGCCAGCAGTTACTCGATGGGGGGGGCGGGCAATCAGCCCCAGCATTTT; cdr3_aa: CASSYSMGGAGNQPQHF
clone_size: many; j_call: TRBJ2-2; d_call: TRBD2; v_call: TRBV27; cdr3_nt: TGTGCCAGCAGTTCACTAGCGGGAGCCACCGGGGAGCTGTTTTTT; cdr3_aa: CASSSLAGATGELFF
clone_size: NA; j_call: TRBJ2-1; d_call: NA; v_call: TRBV9; cdr3_nt: TGTGCCAGCGGCTCCCGACACTTGAGCAATGAGCAGTTCTTC; cdr3_aa: CASGSRHLSNEQFF
clone_size: NA; j_call: TRBJ2-5; d_call: TRBD1; v_call: TRBV7-9; cdr3_nt: TGTGCCAGCAGCTCCACATCACTACCAGGGGGCGAGGAGACCCAGTACTTC; cdr3_aa: CASSSTSLPGGEETQYF
clone_size: few; j_call: TRBJ1-2; d_call: NA; v_call: TRBV7-9; cdr3_nt: TGTGCCAGCAGCCGATTAGGGGCAGTGGAAGGCTACACCTTC; cdr3_aa: CASSRLGAVEGYTF
clone_size: NA; j_call: TRBJ1-1; d_call: TRBD1; v_call: TRBV7-3; cdr3_nt: TGTGCCAGCAGCTACTCAGGGGGCCAAGCTTTCTTT; cdr3_aa: CASSYSGGQAFF
clone_size: many; j_call: TRBJ2-3; d_call: TRBD1; v_call: TRBV28; cdr3_nt: TGTGCCAGCAGTTGGGGACAGGGAGCGACCACAGATACGCAGTATTTT; cdr3_aa: CASSWGQGATTDTQYF
clone_size: many; j_call: TRBJ2-3; d_call: NA; v_call: TRBV28; cdr3_nt: TGTGCCAGCAGCCCTCGGAGACAGAGGGAAGATACGCAGTATTTT; cdr3_aa: CASSPRRQREDTQYF
clone_size: many; j_call: TRBJ2-7; d_call: NA; v_call: TRBV12-3/TRBV12-4; cdr3_nt: TGTGCCAGCAGTAGACCCGGGCCCGCGTACGAGCAGTACTTC; cdr3_aa: CASSRPGPAYEQYF
clone_size: NA; j_call: TRBJ2-5; d_call: TRBD1; v_call: TRBV28; cdr3_nt: TGTGCCAGCAGCTTGACCGGGACAGGGGGCTGGGAGACCCAGTACTTC; cdr3_aa: CASSLTGTGGWETQYF
clone_size: many; j_call: TRBJ1-2; d_call: TRBD1; v_call: TRBV7-8; cdr3_nt: TGTGCCAGCAGCGCCACAGGGGGCTCTGGCTATGGCTACACCTTC; cdr3_aa: CASSATGGSGYGYTF
clone_size: many; j_call: TRBJ1-1; d_call: TRBD1; v_call: TRBV27; cdr3_nt: TGTGCCAGCAGTTCCCGACAGGGGATCACGAACACTGAAGCTTTCTTT; cdr3_aa: CASSSRQGITNTEAFF
clone_size: few; j_call: TRBJ2-1; d_call: TRBD2; v_call: TRBV20-1; cdr3_nt: TGCAGTGCTAGACCCGCCTGGCCTAGCGGGAGTGATGAGCAGTTCTTC; cdr3_aa: CSARPAWPSGSDEQFF
clone_size: many; j_call: TRBJ2-3; d_call: TRBD2; v_call: TRBV7-8; cdr3_nt: TGTGCCAGCAGCTTAGCCGCTAGCGGGAACACAGATACGCAGTATTTT; cdr3_aa: CASSLAASGNTDTQYF
clone_size: many; j_call: TRBJ2-3; d_call: NA; v_call: TRBV6-1; cdr3_nt: TGTGCCAGCAGTGCCTATAGCGGACGCACAGATACGCAGTATTTT; cdr3_aa: CASSAYSGRTDTQYF
clone_size: many; j_call: TRBJ1-4; d_call: NA; v_call: TRBV28; cdr3_nt: TGTGCCAGCAGTCTCCTCGGGGGGCGGCTAAGGGCAACTAATGAAAAACTGTTTTTT; cdr3_aa: CASSLLGGRLRATNEKLFF
clone_size: few; j_call: TRBJ1-6; d_call: NA; v_call: TRBV7-9; cdr3_nt: TGTGCCAGCAGCCCCAGGTGGCGGGGCGATAATTCACCCCTCCACTTT; cdr3_aa: CASSPRWRGDNSPLHF